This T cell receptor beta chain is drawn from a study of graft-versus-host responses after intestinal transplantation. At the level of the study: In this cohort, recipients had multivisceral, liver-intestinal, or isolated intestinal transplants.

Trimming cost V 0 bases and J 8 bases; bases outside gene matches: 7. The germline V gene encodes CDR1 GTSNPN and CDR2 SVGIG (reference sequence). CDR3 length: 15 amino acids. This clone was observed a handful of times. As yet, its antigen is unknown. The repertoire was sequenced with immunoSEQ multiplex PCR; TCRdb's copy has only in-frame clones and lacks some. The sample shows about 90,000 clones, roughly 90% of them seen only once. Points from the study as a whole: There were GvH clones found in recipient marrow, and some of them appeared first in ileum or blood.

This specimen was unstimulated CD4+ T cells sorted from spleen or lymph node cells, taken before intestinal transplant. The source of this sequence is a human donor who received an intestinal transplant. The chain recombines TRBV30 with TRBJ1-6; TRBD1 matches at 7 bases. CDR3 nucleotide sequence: TGTGCCTGGAGTGTAAGGCCAGGGGGGGATTCACCCCTCCACTTT. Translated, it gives CAWSVRPGGDSPLHF.